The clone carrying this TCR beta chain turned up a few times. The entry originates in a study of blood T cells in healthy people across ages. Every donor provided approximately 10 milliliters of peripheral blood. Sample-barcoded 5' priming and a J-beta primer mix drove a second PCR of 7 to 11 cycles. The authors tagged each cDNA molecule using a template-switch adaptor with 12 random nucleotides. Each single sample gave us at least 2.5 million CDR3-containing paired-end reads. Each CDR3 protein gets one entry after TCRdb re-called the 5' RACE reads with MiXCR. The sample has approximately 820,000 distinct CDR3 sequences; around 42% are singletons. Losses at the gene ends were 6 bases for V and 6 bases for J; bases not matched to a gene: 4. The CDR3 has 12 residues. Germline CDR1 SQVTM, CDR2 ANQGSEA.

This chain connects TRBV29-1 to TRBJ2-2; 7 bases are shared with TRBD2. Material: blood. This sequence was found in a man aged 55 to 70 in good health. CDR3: CSVIAGAGELFF. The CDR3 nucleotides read TGCAGCGTCATCGCGGGGGCCGGGGAGCTGTTTTTT.